One and the same sample provided the 2 T cell receptor beta chains below, sequenced in a study of blood T cell repertoires in COVID-19. Data came from immunoSEQ multiplex PCR; TCRdb stores just in-frame clones and leaves some out. The sample includes fewer than 300,000 clones, about three quarters of them seen just once. The source material was peripheral blood. The receptors were sampled from a woman older than 75 with acute or convalescent COVID-19.

The chain couples TRBV19 to TRBJ2-1; 10 positions match TRBD2. Germline-derived CDR1 and CDR2 are LNHDA and SQIVND (reference sequence). Unmatched junction bases numbered 7, after V lost 5 bases and J lost 9 bases. This CDR3 comprises 14 residues. The CDR3 DNA reads as TGTGCCAGTAGTCCCCTAGCGGGAGACGGTGAGCAGTTCTTC. It yields the protein CASSPLAGDGEQFF.

This clone was picked up a small number of times. V gene TRBV29-1 combines with J gene TRBJ2-1; 7 nucleotides agree with TRBD1. The CDR3 is 15 residues long. Germline lookup yields CDR1 SQVTM and CDR2 ANQGSEA. After removal of 1 base from V and 6 bases from J, the junction contained 9 bases not matched to a gene. Written as DNA, the CDR3 is TGCAGCGTTGAAGGGGACAGATCGACAGTCAATGAGCAGTTCTTC. This translates into CSVEGDRSTVNEQFF.